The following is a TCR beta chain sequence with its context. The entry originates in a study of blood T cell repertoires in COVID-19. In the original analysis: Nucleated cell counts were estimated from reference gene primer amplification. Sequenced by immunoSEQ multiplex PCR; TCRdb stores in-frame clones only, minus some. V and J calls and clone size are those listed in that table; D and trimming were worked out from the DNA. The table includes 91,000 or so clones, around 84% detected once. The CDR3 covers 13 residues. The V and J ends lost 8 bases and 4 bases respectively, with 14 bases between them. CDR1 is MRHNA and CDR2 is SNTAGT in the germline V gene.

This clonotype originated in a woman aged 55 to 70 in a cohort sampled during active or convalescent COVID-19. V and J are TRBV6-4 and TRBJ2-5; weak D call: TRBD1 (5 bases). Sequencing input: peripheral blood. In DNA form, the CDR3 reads TGTGCCAGCTCTCCGCGAAGGGGAGAGACCCAGTACTTC. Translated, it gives CASSPRRGETQYF.